The clone carrying this T cell receptor beta chain was seen a few times. Its antigen is not known. This sample is part of a study of regulatory T cells in long-lasting Graves disease. The time point is: newly diagnosed GD, antithyroid drugs for less than 3 months. Generation of the TCR library employed RNA extracted from PBMCs. TCR beta libraries were built with iRepertoire HTBI primers and Arm-PCR of CDR3 regions. One entry per CDR3 protein results from TCRdb running MiXCR on the multiplex PCR reads. The repertoire has 400,000 to 550,000 distinct CDR3 sequences, about 16% of them found once; the top ten carry roughly a sixth. Trimming pared 3 bases from V and 7 bases from J, leaving 8 bases between. CDR3 size: 12 residues. CDR1 and CDR2 (germline): ENHRY, SYGVKD. Regarding the study as a whole: Newly diagnosed disease favored TRBV20-1 and TRBJ2-1 over persistent disease. Having only a small sample size may have limited accuracy.

These data were also reused for a study on T cells in Graves' hyperthyroidism and ophthalmopathy.

The source of this sequence is a woman aged 25 to 39 with Graves disease. The J gene is TRBJ2-3, the V gene TRBV10-3; either TRBD1 or TRBD2 may supply D (5 bases each). Sequenced material: peripheral blood mononuclear cells (PBMCs), taken at new diagnosis, from a patient treated with antithyroid drugs. The CDR3 DNA sequence: TGTGCCATCAGTGAAGAGGGGAATACGCAGTATTTT. Translating it yields CAISEEGNTQYF.